The 7 T cell receptor beta chains presented below share a single source sample, sequenced in a study of control samples from healthy donors and cancer patients. Profiled with immunoSEQ multiplex PCR; TCRdb holds only in-frame clones, not every one. The sample has about 34,000 clones, more than 85% seen once. Material: PBMCs. The origin of the receptors is a woman aged 40 to 50 with lung cancer.

The chain is built from TRBV19 and TRBJ2-6; D is undetermined. Trimming stripped 3 bases from V and 4 bases from J, with 13 bases between. Germline V lookup: CDR1 LNHDA, CDR2 SQIVND (reference sequence). CDR3 length equals 16 residues. CDR3 loop: CASSIPLSGGANVLTF. CDR3 bases: TGTGCCAGTAGTATCCCCCTCAGTGGGGGGGCCAACGTCCTGACTTTC.

This chain links TRBV5-5 with TRBJ2-1; unclear D gene. CDR3 size: 12 residues. Germline CDR1 and CDR2: SGHKS and YYEKEE (reference sequence). V was clipped by 0 bases and J by 9 bases, with 7 bases between them. In DNA, the CDR3 is TGTGCCAGCAGCTTGGCCGGAAGTGAGCAGTTCTTC. Amino acids: CASSLAGSEQFF.

The chain is built from TRBV7-2 and TRBJ1-4; a weak D match, TRBD1 (6 bases). Trimming cost V 2 bases and J 5 bases, with 9 bases left between them. This CDR3 has 14 residues. Germline CDR1 is SGHTA and CDR2 is FQGNSA. The CDR3 sequence is CASSLSGENEKLFF. In DNA, the CDR3 is TGTGCCAGCAGCTTATCAGGGGAGAATGAAAAACTGTTTTTT.

The chain links TRBV6-5 to TRBJ2-7; D remains unclear. The length of the CDR3 is 13 residues. Between the trimmed V and J ends, which lost 0 bases and 6 bases, there was a span of 9 bases. Germline loops: CDR1 MNHEY, CDR2 SVGAGI. The CDR3 loop reads CASSYSIYREQYF. The CDR3 nucleotides read TGTGCCAGCAGTTACTCGATCTATCGCGAGCAGTACTTC.

The chain employs TRBV5-4 and TRBJ1-2; no reliable D call. Trimming took 0 bases from V and 4 from J, leaving 13 bases between them. The CDR3 extends over 15 amino acids. Germline assignment: CDR1 SGHNT and CDR2 YYREEE (reference sequence). The CDR3 DNA reads TGTGCCAGCAGCTTGGAGCTCGACCTAGGCTATGGCTACACCTTC. Translating gives CASSLELDLGYGYTF.

This clone is a singleton in its sample. The V gene is TRBV25-1, the J gene TRBJ1-3; TRBD1 might be the D (5 bases). The germline V and J ends were trimmed by 4 bases and 0 bases, with 13 bases remaining between them. This CDR3 has 16 residues. Looked up from germline, CDR1 is MGHDK and CDR2 is SYGVNS. The CDR3 loop reads CASSGPGTASGNTIYF. The CDR3 nucleotides are TGTGCCAGCAGTGGGCCAGGGACCGCCTCTGGAAACACCATATATTTT.

This chain uses TRBV19 with TRBJ2-7, with D uncertain. Germline V gives CDR1 LNHDA, CDR2 SQIVND (reference sequence). Trimming removed 3 bases at V and 0 bases at J, with 6 bases between. This CDR3 comprises 13 residues. The CDR3 sequence: CASSMAASYEQYF. CDR3 bases: TGTGCCAGTAGTATGGCAGCCTCCTACGAGCAGTACTTC. Full variable domain (outside the CDR3, taken from reference TRBV19 and TRBJ2-7): DGGITQSPKYLFRKEGQNVTLSCEQNLNHDAMYWYRQDPGQGLRLIYYSQIVNDFQKGDIAEGYSVSREKKESFPLTVTSAQKNPTAFYLCASSMAASYEQYFGPGTRLTVT.